This record covers a single T cell receptor (beta chain). As yet, its antigen is unknown. If patients had autoimmune disease history or systemic immunosuppression, they were excluded. These data originate in a study of OX40 agonist ivuxolimab in advanced cancers. At the level of the study: The patients received agonistic anti-OX40 (CD134) antibody ivuxolimab. Patients with hepatocellular carcinoma, melanoma, renal cell or head and neck cancer made up the dose-escalation patients.

General study results and limits: Expanded clones tended on average to be more numerous among CD8+ T cells than CD4+.

Only in-frame clones appear in the TCRdb table, and some are missing; sequencing was by immunoSEQ multiplex PCR. The repertoire holds approximately 90,000 clones, with around nine tenths as singletons. V shed 6 bases and J shed 6 bases, with 17 bases lying between them. The CDR3 contains 14 residues. Germline lookup yields CDR1 SNHLY and CDR2 FYNNEI. This receptor was taken from an adult with an advanced solid tumor such as melanoma, head and neck, liver or kidney cancer. The input for sequencing was CD4+ or CD8+ T cells sorted from blood, taken in a trial of the OX40 agonist ivuxolimab. The chain is built from TRBV2 and TRBJ1-1; tentatively, D is TRBD1 (5 bases). DNA for the CDR3: TGTGCCAGCAGCAGCTGGGACGGTGGGGCTGAAGCTTTCTTT. This sequence encodes CASSSWDGGAEAFF.